Sequencing of this TCR beta chain was carried out in a study of shared clonotypes between healthy human individuals. The length of the CDR3 is 14 residues. CDR1 and CDR2 (germline): SGHKS, YYEKEE (reference sequence). V shed 0 bases and J 1 base; nucleotides not matched to a gene: 0. Data came from immunoSEQ multiplex PCR; TCRdb stores just in-frame clones and leaves some out. In the table there are about 2.4 million clones, about 92% of which are singletons. The chain combines TRBV5-5 with TRBJ1-1; 7 nucleotides agree with TRBD1. The sequence derives from a man younger than 30 in good health. The sequenced sample was naive CD4+ T cells sorted from blood. Indicated subset: CD45RA+ positively selected. CDR3 nucleotide sequence: TGTGCCAGCAGCTTGGGGACAGGGAACACTGAAGCTTTCTTT. Its protein is CASSLGTGNTEAFF.